This TCR beta chain was recorded in a study of T cells in Graves' hyperthyroidism and ophthalmopathy. Amplified TCR beta CDR3 regions came from RNA transcripts. An initial round of RT-PCR targeting the TCR CDR3 relied on the HTBI primer set. TCRdb re-derived calls from the multiplex PCR reads in MiXCR, one entry per CDR3 protein. The sample comprises over 700,000 distinct CDR3 sequences, around a third of which are singletons, and roughly 31% rests with the top ten. This CDR3 contains 13 residues. The V gene's germline CDR1 is MGHDK and CDR2 SYGVNS. The chain is built from TRBV25-1 and TRBJ1-3; D is ambiguous. The TCR originated in a woman aged 40 to 50 with Graves' hyperthyroidism. The sample consisted of blood. CDR3 in DNA: TGTGCTAGACGGCGTGACTCTGGAAACACCATATATTTT. The encoded protein is CARRRDSGNTIYF.